The 28 T cell receptor beta chains reported below all come from one sample, sequenced in a study of cytomegalovirus exposure and HLA in healthy donors. PCR involved 60 Vbeta and 13 Jbeta primers. Clones were read by immunoSEQ multiplex PCR, and TCRdb kept only the in-frame ones, dropping some. In the table there are 150,000 to 200,000 clones, around 84% of which are singletons. The sample consisted of PBMCs. These receptors were collected from a woman aged 18-35 years in good health and CMV-seronegative.

The chain combines TRBV11-3 with TRBJ2-3; 11 positions match TRBD1. V shed 3 bases, J shed 4 bases, and the junction held 6 bases outside the gene matches. This CDR3 spans 16 amino acids. The V gene's germline CDR1 is SGHNT and CDR2 YENEEA. CDR3 DNA sequence: TGTGCCAGCAGCTTCGGGATGGGACAGGGGGCAGATACGCAGTATTTT. Protein sequence: CASSFGMGQGADTQYF.

V gene TRBV10-1 combines with J gene TRBJ1-1; D is uncertain. Between the trimmed V and J ends, which lost 2 bases and 8 bases, there was a span of 15 bases. The germline CDR1 and CDR2 sequences are WNHNN and SYGVQD (reference sequence). CDR3 length: 14 amino acids. The CDR3 nucleotides read TGCGCCAGCAGTGAGCTTCCGGGGTCCTCGGAAGCTTTCTTT. Amino acids: CASSELPGSSEAFF.

The chain is built from TRBV4-3 and TRBJ2-1, with 9 bases matching TRBD2. Trimming took 2 bases from V and 2 from J; bases not matched to a gene: 1. Germline CDR1 reads LGHNA; CDR2 reads YSLEER. This CDR3 region has 15 residues. The CDR3 DNA is TGCGCCAGCAGCCAACTAGCGGGGACCTACAATGAGCAGTTCTTC. This sequence encodes CASSQLAGTYNEQFF.

The J gene is TRBJ2-3, the V gene TRBV18, with TRBD2 identical over 10 bases. After removal of 4 bases from V and 4 bases from J, the junction contained 8 bases not matched to a gene. The CDR3 has 16 amino acids. In germline, CDR1 is KGHSH, CDR2 LQKENI. This CDR3 reads CASSLNRLAGSDTQYF. CDR3 nucleotide sequence: TGTGCCAGCTCACTAAACAGACTAGCGGGTTCAGATACGCAGTATTTT.

This clone was seen only once. V is TRBV9 and J is TRBJ1-2; TRBD1 might be the D (6 bases). From germline, CDR1 is SGDLS and CDR2 YYNGEE. The CDR3 covers 13 residues. V lost 4 bases and J lost 8, with 15 bases in between. The CDR3 bases are TGTGCCAGCAGCATTACAGGGAAGAGGGGCTACACCTTC. Amino acid sequence: CASSITGKRGYTF.

Note on this clone: Mismatch with germline at one junction end may stem from a read error. The chain links TRBV7-9 to TRBJ1-2; tentatively, D is TRBD1 (6 bases). This CDR3 comprises 16 residues. Per germline, CDR1 SEHNR and CDR2 FQNEAQ (reference sequence). The CDR3 here is CSSSPGTTSIDYGYTF. CDR3 bases: TGTTCCAGCAGCCCTGGGACAACGAGTATAGACTATGGCTACACCTTC.

This clone came up once. V gene TRBV19 combines with J gene TRBJ2-3; 9 bases map to TRBD2. The germline V gene has CDR1 LNHDA and CDR2 SQIVND (reference sequence). The CDR3 has 17 residues. Trimming cost V 6 bases and J 1 base; bases outside gene matches: 11. The DNA of the CDR3 is TGTGCCAGTAGCTATAGACTAGCGGAGAAGGGCACAGATACGCAGTATTTT. Protein sequence: CASSYRLAEKGTDTQYF.

The rearrangement links TRBV23-1 to TRBJ2-7; D not certain. TRBV23-1 belongs to the ORF category, with a function that is uncertain. The CDR3 has 15 amino acids. Trimming removed 0 bases at V and 1 base at J, with 10 bases between. The CDR3 reads CASSQSNQDSYEQYV. The CDR3 DNA follows: TGCGCCAGCAGTCAATCTAATCAGGATTCCTACGAGCAGTACGTC.

For this clone: One junction end disagrees with the germline gene, perhaps due to a read error. The V and J genes are TRBV5-6 and TRBJ2-1; D unresolved. The germline gives CDR1 SGHDT, CDR2 YYEEEE. CDR3 length equals 15 residues. As DNA, the CDR3 is TGTGCCAACAGCTTGGGGTCGATTTTCCCAGGTGAGCAGTTCTTC. Its translation is CANSLGSIFPGEQFF.

To note about this clone: The conserved phenylalanine or tryptophan is not found at the CDR3 terminus, so this likely reflects a read error. V is TRBV6-5 and J is TRBJ2-7; perhaps TRBD2 as D (6 bases). The length of the CDR3 is 15 residues. The V and J ends lost 0 bases and 5 bases respectively, with 14 bases between them. CDR1 is MNHEY and CDR2 is SVGAGI in the germline V gene. CDR3 sequence reads: CASSYSGQGGDEQYL. The CDR3, as DNA: TGTGCCAGCAGTTACTCGGGGCAGGGAGGAGACGAGCAGTACCTC.

The chain uses TRBV10-2 and TRBJ2-7; possibly TRBD1 for D (6 bases). This CDR3 comprises 14 residues. Trimming cost V 6 bases and J 0 bases, with 12 bases left between them. Germline loops: CDR1 WSHSY, CDR2 SAAADI. Here the CDR3 reads CASRDSTSSYEQYV. CDR3 nucleotide sequence: TGCGCCAGCAGGGACAGTACGAGCTCCTACGAGCAGTACGTC.

The rearrangement joins TRBV29-1 to TRBJ1-1; D may be TRBD1 (6 bases). Germline V CDR1 and CDR2: SQVTM, ANQGSEA. The length of the CDR3 is 11 residues. V was clipped by 6 bases and J by 7 bases, with 12 bases between them. In DNA, the CDR3 is TGCAGCGTGGCGACAGGAAATGAAGCTTTCTTT. This codes for CSVATGNEAFF.

The chain links TRBV18 to TRBJ1-6; no reliable D call. Germline V gene lookup returns CDR1 KGHSH and CDR2 LQKENI. The CDR3 is 14 residues long. Trimming left V 5 bases short and J 0 bases short, with 5 bases between. The CDR3 is CASSSSSYNSPLHF. CDR3 DNA sequence: TGTGCCAGCTCATCGAGCTCCTATAATTCACCCCTCCACTTT.

The chain is built from TRBV18 and TRBJ2-1; TRBD2 matches at 15 bases. The CDR3 is made up of 20 amino acids. Germline CDR1 and CDR2: KGHSH and LQKENI. The J segment lost 6 bases and the V segment lost 1 base, leaving 13 bases of the junction unmatched. The CDR3 protein is CASSPRGPGLAGGLSNEQFF. The CDR3 DNA reads as TGTGCCAGCTCACCACGGGGACCGGGACTAGCGGGAGGCCTATCCAATGAGCAGTTCTTC.

The V and J genes are TRBV28 and TRBJ2-1; 7 positions match TRBD2. This CDR3 is 18 amino acids long. V dropped 2 bases and J dropped 7; count of bases not matched to a gene: 17. From germline, CDR1 is MDHEN and CDR2 SYDVKM. CDR3 in amino acids: CASSLNGMSGTIENEQFF. The CDR3 DNA follows: TGTGCCAGCAGTTTAAATGGGATGAGCGGGACGATTGAAAATGAGCAGTTCTTC.

The J gene is TRBJ2-3, the V gene TRBV6-5; TRBD2 matches at 9 bases. The CDR3 covers 14 residues. CDR1 MNHEY and CDR2 SVGAGI come from the germline V gene. The trim removed 6 bases at V and 5 bases at J, leaving 6 bases unmatched. CDR3 DNA: TGTGCCAGCAGGGCTAGCGGGAATGTAGATACGCAGTATTTT. Translation: CASRASGNVDTQYF.

V gene TRBV28 combines with J gene TRBJ2-1; D gene ambiguous. This CDR3 spans 12 amino acids. The ends were cut back, 7 bases at V and 4 bases at J, with 8 bases in the middle. Looked up from germline, CDR1 is MDHEN and CDR2 is SYDVKM. This chain's CDR3 is CASNPIYNEQFF. CDR3 DNA: TGTGCCAGCAATCCTATTTACAATGAGCAGTTCTTC.

V and J are TRBV12-5 and TRBJ1-5; TRBD1 agrees at 8 bases. Trimming at V came to 5 bases and at J to 0 bases, leaving 6 bases not matched to a gene. CDR3 length equals 16 residues. CDR1 is LGHNT, CDR2 FRNRAP, per germline. CDR3 region: CASGSSTGVSNQPQHF. The CDR3 bases are TGTGCTAGTGGTAGCTCGACAGGGGTTAGCAATCAGCCCCAGCATTTT.

The rearrangement links TRBV14 to TRBJ2-1; the match to TRBD2 covers 7 bases. The germline CDR1 and CDR2 sequences are SGHDN and FVKESK. V gave up 8 bases and J gave up 7 bases; unmatched junction bases: 11. This CDR3 has 14 amino acids. CDR3 nucleotides: TGTGCCAGCCGGACCGCGGGAGAGAATAATGAGCAGTTCTTC. It specifies CASRTAGENNEQFF.

This clone turned up a few times. This rearrangement joins TRBV6-5 to TRBJ2-7; 8 bases line up with TRBD1. Germline CDR1 is MNHEY and CDR2 is SVGAGI. The CDR3 has 14 amino acids. After removal of 8 bases from V and 11 bases from J, the junction contained 17 bases not matched to a gene. CDR3 DNA sequence: TGTGCCAGCTCTGGTCAACAGGGGGTTCGTTCAAAGTACTTC. Translating gives CASSGQQGVRSKYF.

CDR3 coding DNA: TGTGCCAGCAGTTTTGCAGGGGGTGTTGGAAGTCAGCCCCAGCATTTT. Protein product: CASSFAGGVGSQPQHF. This rearrangement joins TRBV28 to TRBJ1-5, with TRBD1 identical over 7 bases. The CDR3 has 16 amino acids. Looked up from germline, CDR1 is MDHEN and CDR2 is SYDVKM. V lost 3 bases, J lost 6 bases, and 11 bases stayed unmatched. Variable domain in full (rest from reference TRBV28 and TRBJ1-5): DVKVTQSSRYLVKRTGEKVFLECVQDMDHENMFWYRQDPGLGLRLIYFSYDVKMKEKGDIPEGYSVSREKKERFSLILESASTNQTSMYLCASSFAGGVGSQPQHFGDGTRLSIL.

The gene calls are TRBV28 and TRBJ2-1, with a possible D match to TRBD2 (5 bases). V shed 1 base and J shed 5 bases, with 9 bases lying between them. The germline CDR1 and CDR2 sequences are MDHEN and SYDVKM. This CDR3 region has 14 residues. CDR3 residues: CASSLFQRNNEQFF. CDR3 coding DNA: TGTGCCAGCAGTTTATTCCAGCGGAACAATGAGCAGTTCTTC.

The chain links TRBV4-3 to TRBJ2-2; 12 nucleotides match TRBD2. The CDR3 is 17 amino acids. The V gene's germline CDR1 is LGHNA and CDR2 YSLEER. V lost 0 bases to trimming and J lost 5 bases; unmatched junction nucleotides: 4. Written as DNA, the CDR3 is TGCGCCAGCAGCCAAGAATTCCTAGCGGGAGGGACCGGGGAGCTGTTTTTT. Translating gives CASSQEFLAGGTGELFF.

This rearrangement joins TRBV7-2 to TRBJ2-5; 8 bases align to TRBD1. The J call could be wrong; TRBJ2-7 is a better fit for the DNA end. Per the germline V gene, CDR1 is SGHTA and CDR2 is FQGNSA. The CDR3 loop spans 18 amino acids. The CDR3 DNA sequence: TGTGCCAGCAGCTTAGCGCTAGGGGGACAGGAACACTACTACGAGCAGTACTTC. Translated, it gives CASSLALGGQEHYYEQYF.

This rearrangement joins TRBV4-1 to TRBJ1-4, with TRBD1 matching over 10 bases. With V trimmed by 1 base and J by 0 bases, 8 bases remained unmatched. Germline CDR1 is MGHRA and CDR2 is YSYEKL. This CDR3 region has 19 residues. In nucleotides, the CDR3 is TGCGCCAGCAGCCAAGGACAGGGGGCCTTTTTCGCAACTAATGAAAAACTGTTTTTT. This translates into CASSQGQGAFFATNEKLFF.

The chain recombines TRBV10-3 with TRBJ2-7, with 9 bases lining up with TRBD1. The CDR3 is made up of 15 amino acids. Germline V lookup: CDR1 ENHRY, CDR2 SYGVKD. The V segment lost 4 bases and the J segment 7 bases; nucleotides outside the gene matches: 11. CDR3 in DNA: TGTGCCATCAGTGTATATGGGACAGGGCTTAGGGAGCAGTACGTC. Protein product: CAISVYGTGLREQYV.

The genes are TRBV18 and TRBJ2-2; TRBD2 is a possible D gene (6 bases). The V end was cut by 2 bases, the J end by 5 bases, with 12 bases between. This CDR3 region has 15 residues. Germline assignment: CDR1 KGHSH and CDR2 LQKENI. The CDR3 sequence is CASSPYGSGTGELFF. Here the CDR3 DNA reads TGTGCCAGCTCACCATACGGGAGTGGTACCGGGGAGCTGTTTTTT.

The gene calls are TRBV7-9 and TRBJ2-2, with 10 bases matching TRBD2. There are 16 residues in the CDR3. Germline lookup yields CDR1 SEHNR and CDR2 FQNEAQ (reference sequence). The J segment lost 6 bases and the V segment lost 5 bases, leaving 9 bases of the junction unmatched. CDR3 sequence reads: CASSPRLAGEAGELFF. The CDR3 DNA reads TGTGCCAGCAGCCCTCGACTAGCGGGTGAGGCCGGGGAGCTGTTTTTT.